The 18 T cell receptor beta chains below all came from one sample that was sequenced in a study of blood T cell repertoires in COVID-19. Sequencing was performed with immunoSEQ multiplex PCR; in TCRdb, only in-frame clones are kept and a portion is missing. This table holds 150,000 to 200,000 clones, approximately 91% found once. Sequencing was performed on PBMCs or T cells enriched from blood (not recorded which). The receptors were sampled from a woman between 18 and 30 years old who had recovered from COVID-19.

V gene TRBV6-2 or TRBV6-3 combines with J gene TRBJ1-5; tentative D call: TRBD1 (6 bases). Germline V gives CDR1 MNHEY, CDR2 SVGEGT. The CDR3 runs 13 residues. Trimming took off 6 bases at V and 7 bases at J, with 13 bases between the two ends. CDR3 nucleotides: TGTGCCAGCAGCCTACAGGGTAGGCAGCCCCAGCATTTT. This gives the protein CASSLQGRQPQHF.

This clone showed up just once. The chain couples TRBV5-1 to TRBJ2-3; D possibly corresponds to TRBD1 (6 bases). This CDR3 comprises 14 residues. Germline V CDR1 and CDR2: SGHRS, YFSETQ. Trimming shortened V by 0 bases and J by 6 bases, and 11 bases separated the two germline ends. The CDR3 nucleotides are TGCGCCAGCAGCTTGGGAGGGACACCGGATACGCAGTATTTT. It translates to CASSLGGTPDTQYF.

The rearrangement joins TRBV4-3 to TRBJ2-7, with D maybe TRBD2 (5 bases). This CDR3 has 14 amino acids. With 4 bases removed from V and 3 bases from J, the gap between germline ends came to 13 bases. In germline, CDR1 is LGHNA, CDR2 YSLEER. CDR3 DNA sequence: TGCGCCAGCAGCCCCCGCGGGCAGATCTACGAGCAGTACTTC. Protein: CASSPRGQIYEQYF.

The CDR3, as DNA: TGTGCCAGCTCCCCCGACAGGGGTACTGAAAAACTGTTTTTT. Encoded protein: CASSPDRGTEKLFF. V gene TRBV18 combines with J gene TRBJ1-4, with TRBD1 matching over 8 bases. The V gene end was trimmed by 6 bases and the J gene end by 7 bases; junction bases not matched to a gene: 7. Looked up from germline, CDR1 is KGHSH and CDR2 is LQKENI. The CDR3 runs 14 residues.

This chain joins TRBV2 and TRBJ2-5; D remains unclear. The CDR3 runs to 15 residues. Trimming left V 2 bases short and J 5 bases short, with 15 bases between. Germline V gene data show CDR1 as SNHLY and CDR2 as FYNNEI. CDR3 loop: CASSESPQPGETQYF. CDR3 sequence (DNA): TGTGCCAGCAGTGAATCCCCGCAGCCGGGTGAGACCCAGTACTTC. Drawing the rest from reference TRBV2 and TRBJ2-5, the complete variable domain is EPEVTQTPSHQVTQMGQEVILRCVPISNHLYFYWYRQILGQKVEFLVSFYNNEISEKSEIFDDQFSVERPDGSNFTLKIRSTKLEDSAMYFCASSESPQPGETQYFGPGTRLLVL.

As DNA, the CDR3 is TGTGCCAGTACCGCACTTTACAGGGGGAAGAACACTGAAGCTTTCTTT. Residues: CASTALYRGKNTEAFF. The V gene is TRBV19, the J gene TRBJ1-1, with 8 bases matching TRBD1. CDR1 and CDR2 from the germline V gene are LNHDA and SQIVND (reference sequence). The ends lost 7 bases at V and 1 base at J; junction bases unmatched: 11. The CDR3 runs to 16 residues.

The chain carries TRBV6-6 and TRBJ2-3, with 10 nucleotides matching TRBD2. The germline V gene has CDR1 MNHNY and CDR2 SVGAGI (reference sequence). The CDR3 loop spans 17 amino acids. The ends lost 5 bases at V and 1 base at J; junction bases unmatched: 9. DNA of the CDR3: TGTGCCAGCAGTCAAACCAGAGCGGGAGGGGGCACAGATACGCAGTATTTT. Translated: CASSQTRAGGGTDTQYF.

This chain links TRBV9 with TRBJ2-1, with D perhaps matching TRBD2 (5 bases). Germline lookup yields CDR1 SGDLS and CDR2 YYNGEE. The V end was cut by 2 bases, the J end by 0 bases, with 9 bases between. This CDR3 region has 15 residues. CDR3 region: CASSVLGSSYNEQFF. Here the CDR3 DNA reads TGTGCCAGCAGCGTGTTAGGGAGCTCCTACAATGAGCAGTTCTTC.

The chain joins TRBV15 to TRBJ2-3, with a weak D call TRBD2 (5 bases). The germline V gene has CDR1 LNHNV and CDR2 YYDKDF (reference sequence). The V and J ends lost 9 bases and 1 base respectively, with 17 bases between them. CDR3 length: 15 residues. The CDR3 sequence is CATGARGRGTDTQYF. CDR3 DNA sequence: TGTGCCACGGGTGCCCGAGGGCGCGGCACAGATACGCAGTATTTT.

V is TRBV6-2 or TRBV6-3 and J is TRBJ1-2; no clear D. CDR1 is MNHEY, CDR2 SVGEGT, per germline. The CDR3 has 13 residues. V lost 3 bases, J lost 0 bases, and 5 bases lay in between. For the CDR3, the DNA is TGTGCCAGCAGTTATACAACTAACTATGGCTACACCTTC. Its translation is CASSYTTNYGYTF.

This rearrangement joins TRBV18 to TRBJ2-3; 10 nucleotides match TRBD1. V shed 3 bases and J 2 bases; nucleotides not matched to a gene: 17. Germline V lookup: CDR1 KGHSH, CDR2 LQKENI. The CDR3 spans 20 residues. CDR3 DNA sequence: TGTGCCAGCTCACCGTCGGGACAGGGGCCGTTGGAGTCATACACAGATACGCAGTATTTT. The encoded protein is CASSPSGQGPLESYTDTQYF.

V gene TRBV19 combines with J gene TRBJ2-1; 9 bases match TRBD1. V lost 6 bases, J lost 7 bases, and 13 bases stayed unmatched. Germline V gives CDR1 LNHDA, CDR2 SQIVND (reference sequence). The CDR3 is 16 residues long. CDR3 sequence: CASRQPPGQGRNEQFF. The CDR3, as DNA: TGTGCCAGTAGACAGCCACCGGGACAGGGACGAAATGAGCAGTTCTTC.

The chain combines TRBV6-5 with TRBJ2-1, with 7 bases matching TRBD2. Germline trimming cut 4 bases from V and 10 bases from J; bases unmatched to any gene: 4. The CDR3 consists of 12 residues. CDR1 and CDR2 from the germline V gene are MNHEY and SVGAGI. In nucleotides, the CDR3 is TGTGCCAGCAGTTCTCCCGGGGGGGAGCAGTTCTTC. The encoded protein is CASSSPGGEQFF.

This sequence joins TRBV6-5 and TRBJ2-7; 9 bases match TRBD1. Losses at the gene ends were 1 base for V and 7 bases for J; bases not matched to a gene: 11. There are 16 residues in the CDR3. The V gene's germline CDR1 is MNHEY and CDR2 SVGAGI. In DNA, the CDR3 is TGTGCCAGCAGTTACTTGGGGACAGGGATGTGGAGAGAGCAGTACTTC. It translates to CASSYLGTGMWREQYF.

The chain's CDR3 is CASSPSGPGMNEKLFF. CDR3 in DNA: TGTGCCAGCAGCCCCTCAGGGCCAGGGATGAATGAAAAACTGTTTTTT. The chain recombines TRBV7-6 with TRBJ1-4, with D maybe TRBD1 (5 bases). CDR1 and CDR2 (germline): SGHVS, FNYEAQ. The V gene lost 5 bases and the J gene lost 5 bases, with 18 bases spanning the gap. The CDR3 covers 16 residues.

The gene calls are TRBV6-1 and TRBJ2-7, with TRBD1 matching 10 bases. Germline assignment: CDR1 MNHNS and CDR2 SASEGT. The CDR3 covers 16 residues. J gave up 9 bases and V 3 bases, and 14 bases lay outside the gene matches. The chain's CDR3 is CASSDPTGGLTFGQYF. The CDR3 bases are TGTGCCAGCAGTGACCCGACAGGGGGCCTTACGTTCGGGCAGTACTTC.

The V call is TRBV5-5, the J call TRBJ1-4; D is uncertain. The germline V gene encodes CDR1 SGHKS and CDR2 YYEKEE (reference sequence). The V and J ends lost 1 base and 7 bases respectively, with 8 bases between them. This CDR3 spans 13 amino acids. The CDR3, as DNA: TGTGCCAGCAGCTTGACCCGGGGTGAAAAACTGTTTTTT. Protein product: CASSLTRGEKLFF.

The chain has TRBV10-3 and TRBJ1-2, with TRBD1 identical over 7 bases. V was clipped by 4 bases and J by 4 bases; unmatched bases: 6. Germline V gene sequence: CDR1 ENHRY, CDR2 SYGVKD. There are 14 residues in the CDR3. CDR3 loop: CAISGDSTIYGYTF. Here the CDR3 DNA reads TGTGCCATCAGTGGGGACAGTACTATCTATGGCTACACCTTC.